This T cell receptor (beta chain) comes out of a study of T cell repertoires in cytomegalovirus infection. Across the study: An indication of both CMV infection and matching HLA type came from public TCR beta signatures. The study's findings and limits: HLA-C-restricted, CMV-specific TCR beta clonotypes were dominant ex vivo. CMV carriers with the relevant HLA were identified by cumulative public TCR beta family frequency.

The germline gives CDR1 MNHEY, CDR2 SMNVEV (reference sequence). Trimming stripped 6 bases from V and 6 bases from J, with 23 bases between. The length of the CDR3 is 17 residues. One entry per CDR3 protein, called by TCRdb with MiXCR from the reads. This sample yields roughly 720,000 distinct CDR3 sequences, of which 35% to 45% are seen a single time; around 2.8% belongs to the top ten. Comments on this clonotype: Its antigen is not identified.

This clonotype was sampled from a human donor in good health (CMV status not recorded). Some clones in this sample may be carry-over from other donors' samples. Sequenced input: PBMCs. The chain uses TRBV27 and TRBJ1-4; maybe TRBD1 (5 bases). CDR3 nucleotide sequence: TGTGCCAGCAGCCGAAGTCGACAGAGGAGGATGTATGAAAAACTGTTTTTT. Translated, it gives CASSRSRQRRMYEKLFF.